These 19 T cell receptor beta chains came from one sample sequenced in a study of T-cell memory formation after mild COVID-19. TCRdb itself ran the 5' RACE reads through MiXCR, one entry per CDR3 protein. Of under 700,000 distinct CDR3 sequences detected, around 20% appear once; the ten largest clones hold 12%. Specimen: PBMCs or a T cell subset sorted from them (not recorded which). These receptors were taken from an adult woman who had mild COVID-19 (a few samples of this study predate the infection). Cell type and time point are not known.

The J gene is TRBJ2-1, the V gene TRBV7-9; TRBD2 aligns across 7 bases. The CDR3 sequence is 15 residues long. V shed 4 bases and J 4 bases; nucleotides not matched to a gene: 7. Germline assignment: CDR1 SEHNR and CDR2 FQNEAQ (reference sequence). This chain's CDR3 is CASSSLRAGYNEQFF. The DNA for the CDR3 is TGTGCCAGCAGCTCCCTCCGAGCGGGATACAATGAGCAGTTCTTC.

The rearrangement links TRBV6-5 to TRBJ2-7; 11 bases are shared with TRBD1. V dropped 8 bases and J dropped 3; count of bases not matched to a gene: 9. Germline V gives CDR1 MNHEY, CDR2 SVGAGI. The CDR3 contains 15 residues. The CDR3 loop reads CASYDTGTGGYEQYF. CDR3 coding DNA: TGTGCCAGCTATGACACCGGGACAGGGGGCTACGAGCAGTACTTC.

This clonotype was recorded a few times. The chain has TRBV5-8 and TRBJ1-1; D not resolved. Per germline, CDR1 SGHTS and CDR2 YDEGEE. Trimming removed 4 bases at V and 5 bases at J, with 12 bases between. The CDR3 is made up of 13 amino acids. The DNA of the CDR3 is TGTGCCAGCAGCGACATCTTAGGGACTGAAGCTTTCTTT. Protein product: CASSDILGTEAFF.

The chain carries TRBV6-5 and TRBJ2-5; tentative D call: TRBD1 (5 bases). This CDR3 has 13 residues. Germline assignment: CDR1 MNHEY and CDR2 SVGAGI. V gave up 7 bases and J gave up 8 bases, with 17 bases separating them. The CDR3 DNA reads as TGTGCCAGCAAAAACAGGAATTGGGGTACCCAGTACTTC. Protein: CASKNRNWGTQYF.

This chain connects TRBV29-1 to TRBJ2-2; D remains ambiguous. Germline CDR1 and CDR2: SQVTM and ANQGSEA. There are 12 residues in the CDR3. Trimming took off 5 bases at V and 3 bases at J, with 7 bases between the two ends. The CDR3, as DNA: TGCAGCGTTCACGGTCACACCGGGGAGCTGTTTTTT. Amino acids: CSVHGHTGELFF.

The chain recombines TRBV4-2 with TRBJ2-7; D is possibly TRBD2 (6 bases). Trimming cost V 1 base and J 2 bases, with 12 bases left between them. Germline lookup yields CDR1 LGHNA and CDR2 YNFKEQ. The CDR3 runs to 15 residues. In DNA, the CDR3 is TGTGCCAGCAGCCAAGCGGGAACTAGCACCTACGAGCAGTACTTC. It encodes CASSQAGTSTYEQYF.

This clonotype was found many times. The J gene is TRBJ2-2, the V gene TRBV12-3 or TRBV12-4; TRBD2 matches at 11 bases. The CDR3 has 16 residues. With V trimmed by 5 bases and J by 1 base, 3 bases remained unmatched. Written as DNA, the CDR3 is TGTGCCAGCAGTCCTCTAGCGGGGGGGAACACCGGGGAGCTGTTTTTT. It is translated as CASSPLAGGNTGELFF.

A remark on this clonotype: A read error is possible here, since a much larger clone lies one base away. V and J are TRBV7-8 and TRBJ2-3; D is perhaps TRBD1 or TRBD2 (5 bases each). CDR3 length: 16 amino acids. V was trimmed by 4 bases and J by 0 bases, leaving 14 bases between them. CDR1 SGHVS and CDR2 FQNEAQ come from the germline V gene. CDR3 loop: CASSSRDDPSTDTQYF. In nucleotides, the CDR3 is TGTGCCAGCAGCTCCCGGGACGACCCTAGCACAGATACGCAGTATTTT.

This chain joins TRBV7-9 and TRBJ1-5, with D unclear. Germline-derived CDR1 and CDR2 are SEHNR and FQNEAQ (reference sequence). This CDR3 contains 15 residues. With 8 bases removed from V and 2 bases from J, the gap between germline ends came to 16 bases. CDR3 residues: CASSGFLEGNQPQHF. The CDR3 DNA is TGTGCCAGCTCGGGCTTTCTGGAAGGCAATCAGCCCCAGCATTTT.

The chain couples TRBV7-2 to TRBJ2-7; the match to TRBD1 covers 9 bases. Looked up from germline, CDR1 is SGHTA and CDR2 is FQGNSA. The length of the CDR3 is 15 residues. Losses at the gene ends were 3 bases for V and 4 bases for J; bases not matched to a gene: 7. The CDR3 bases are TGTGCCAGCAGCTTTCTCGGACAGGGGCGTTACGAGCAGTACTTC. Translated: CASSFLGQGRYEQYF.

V usage is TRBV19 and J usage is TRBJ2-7; 7 nucleotides line up with TRBD1. Germline lookup yields CDR1 LNHDA and CDR2 SQIVND (reference sequence). The CDR3 is made up of 14 amino acids. Trimming took 7 bases from V and 5 from J; bases not matched to a gene: 11. CDR3 sequence reads: CASTPTGIRDEQYF. In nucleotides, the CDR3 is TGTGCCAGTACCCCGACAGGGATCCGTGACGAGCAGTACTTC.

This clonotype was observed a handful of times. The CDR3 nucleotides read TGTGCCAGCCGTATGACGACAGGGCAGACCAATGAGCAGTTCTTC. Protein sequence: CASRMTTGQTNEQFF. The chain recombines TRBV6-6 with TRBJ2-1; TRBD1 matches at 7 bases. Germline V gene lookup returns CDR1 MNHNY and CDR2 SVGAGI (reference sequence). CDR3 length: 15 residues. V shed 8 bases, J shed 6 bases, and the junction held 13 bases outside the gene matches.

A few counts support this clonotype. This sequence joins TRBV7-2 and TRBJ2-6; 10 nucleotides line up with TRBD1. Trimming at V came to 5 bases and at J to 0 bases, leaving 13 bases not matched to a gene. CDR3 length: 20 amino acids. CDR1 is SGHTA, CDR2 FQGNSA, per germline. CDR3 nucleotides: TGTGCCAGCAGCCGCTACCCTGACAGGGGGCCGGGCTCTGGGGCCAACGTCCTGACTTTC. This encodes CASSRYPDRGPGSGANVLTF.

This clonotype showed up just once. The chain employs TRBV12-3 or TRBV12-4 and TRBJ1-2; D perhaps matches TRBD1 (5 bases). Trimming left V 5 bases short and J 2 bases short, with 12 bases between. The CDR3 consists of 14 residues. CDR3 sequence: CASSPGGGNYGYTF. The CDR3 DNA reads as TGTGCCAGCAGTCCCGGGGGAGGGAACTATGGCTACACCTTC.

The V call is TRBV7-8, the J call TRBJ2-2; no clear D. Germline CDR1 SGHVS, CDR2 FQNEAQ. The CDR3 length is 13 residues. With 8 bases removed from V and 1 base from J, the gap between germline ends came to 8 bases. CDR3 sequence (DNA): TGTGCCAGCCGATGGGGGAACACCGGGGAGCTGTTTTTT. Protein sequence: CASRWGNTGELFF.

In this sample, this clonotype turned up a few times. The CDR3 DNA follows: TGCAGCGTTGGGTTGGACAGGGGCACCGGGGAGCTGTTTTTT. Translated, it gives CSVGLDRGTGELFF. The chain is built from TRBV29-1 and TRBJ2-2; the match to TRBD1 covers 9 bases. The CDR3 consists of 14 residues. Germline lookup yields CDR1 SQVTM and CDR2 ANQGSEA. The V segment lost 4 bases and the J segment 4 bases; nucleotides outside the gene matches: 4.

This clonotype was observed a handful of times. The J gene is TRBJ2-1, the V gene TRBV7-3; TRBD2 matches at 13 bases. With V trimmed by 2 bases and J by 4 bases, 2 bases remained unmatched. Germline V CDR1 and CDR2: SGHTA, FQGTGA. The CDR3 is 16 residues long. The CDR3 reads CASSLGTSGDYNEQFF. CDR3 nucleotides: TGTGCCAGCAGCTTAGGGACTAGCGGGGATTACAATGAGCAGTTCTTC.

The chain recombines TRBV5-1 with TRBJ1-1; D gene uncertain. Deletions cut 4 bases from V and 3 bases from J, with 22 bases between. Germline loops: CDR1 SGHRS, CDR2 YFSETQ. The CDR3 spans 17 residues. The CDR3 sequence: CASSPRAGAGGHTEAFF. The DNA of the CDR3 is TGCGCCAGCAGCCCCCGGGCAGGTGCGGGTGGGCACACTGAAGCTTTCTTT.

This clonotype occurred a few times. The V gene is TRBV13, the J gene TRBJ2-1, with 8 bases that match TRBD2. Germline V gene lookup returns CDR1 PRHDT and CDR2 FYEKMQ (reference sequence). Trimming took 8 bases from V and 5 from J; bases not matched to a gene: 5. This CDR3 is 13 amino acids long. CDR3 residues: CASGTSMNNEQFF. The CDR3 DNA reads TGTGCCAGCGGGACTAGTATGAACAATGAGCAGTTCTTC.